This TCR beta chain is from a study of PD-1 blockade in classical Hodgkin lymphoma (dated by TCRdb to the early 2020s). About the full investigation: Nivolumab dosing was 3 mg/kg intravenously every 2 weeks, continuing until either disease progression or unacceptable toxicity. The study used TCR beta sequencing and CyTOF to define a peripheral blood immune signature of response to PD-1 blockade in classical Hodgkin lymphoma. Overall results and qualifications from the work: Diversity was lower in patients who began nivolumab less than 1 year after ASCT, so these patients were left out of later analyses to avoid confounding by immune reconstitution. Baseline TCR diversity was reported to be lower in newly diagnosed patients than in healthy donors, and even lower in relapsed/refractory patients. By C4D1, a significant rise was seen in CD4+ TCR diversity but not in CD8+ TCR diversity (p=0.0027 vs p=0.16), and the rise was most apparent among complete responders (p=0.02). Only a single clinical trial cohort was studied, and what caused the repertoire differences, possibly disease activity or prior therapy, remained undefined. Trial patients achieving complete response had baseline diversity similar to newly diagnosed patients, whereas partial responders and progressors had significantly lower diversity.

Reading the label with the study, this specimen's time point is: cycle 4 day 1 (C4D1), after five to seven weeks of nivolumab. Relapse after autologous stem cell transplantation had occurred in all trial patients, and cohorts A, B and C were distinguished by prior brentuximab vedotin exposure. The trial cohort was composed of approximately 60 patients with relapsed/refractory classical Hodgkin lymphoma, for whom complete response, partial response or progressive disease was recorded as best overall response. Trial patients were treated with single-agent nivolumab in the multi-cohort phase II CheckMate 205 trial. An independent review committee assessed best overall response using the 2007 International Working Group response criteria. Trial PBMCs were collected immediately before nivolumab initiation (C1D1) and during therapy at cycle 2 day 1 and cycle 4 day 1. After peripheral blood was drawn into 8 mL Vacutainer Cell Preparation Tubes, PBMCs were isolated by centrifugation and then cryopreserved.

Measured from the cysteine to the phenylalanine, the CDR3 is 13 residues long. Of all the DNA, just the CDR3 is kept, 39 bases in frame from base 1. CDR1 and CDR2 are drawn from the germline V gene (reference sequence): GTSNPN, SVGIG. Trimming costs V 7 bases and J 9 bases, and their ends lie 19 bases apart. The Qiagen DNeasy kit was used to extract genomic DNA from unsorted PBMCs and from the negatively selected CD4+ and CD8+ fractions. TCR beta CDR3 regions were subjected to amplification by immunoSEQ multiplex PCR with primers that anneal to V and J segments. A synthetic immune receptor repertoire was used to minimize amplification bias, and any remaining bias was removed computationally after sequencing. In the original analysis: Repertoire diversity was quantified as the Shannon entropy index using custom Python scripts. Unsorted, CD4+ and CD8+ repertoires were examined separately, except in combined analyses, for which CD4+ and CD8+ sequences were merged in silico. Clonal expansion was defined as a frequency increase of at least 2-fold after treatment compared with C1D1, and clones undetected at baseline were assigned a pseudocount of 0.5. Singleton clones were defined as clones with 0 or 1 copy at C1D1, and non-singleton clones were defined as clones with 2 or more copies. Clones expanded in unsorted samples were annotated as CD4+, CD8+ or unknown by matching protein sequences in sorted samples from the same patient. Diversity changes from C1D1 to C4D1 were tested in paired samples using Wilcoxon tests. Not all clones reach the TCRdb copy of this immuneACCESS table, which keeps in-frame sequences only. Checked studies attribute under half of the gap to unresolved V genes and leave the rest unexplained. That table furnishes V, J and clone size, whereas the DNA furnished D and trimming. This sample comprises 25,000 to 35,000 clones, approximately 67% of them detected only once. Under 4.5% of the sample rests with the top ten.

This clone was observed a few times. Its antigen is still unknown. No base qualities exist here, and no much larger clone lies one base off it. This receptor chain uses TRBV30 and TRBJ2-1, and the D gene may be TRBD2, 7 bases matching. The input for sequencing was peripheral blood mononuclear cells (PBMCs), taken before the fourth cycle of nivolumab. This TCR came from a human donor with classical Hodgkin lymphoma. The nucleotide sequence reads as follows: TGTGCCTCTCGGGACTGGGAGGGGGGTGAGCAGTTCTTC. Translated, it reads CASRDWEGGEQFF.